The clone carrying this TCR beta chain was recorded at least ten times. Its antigen is still unknown. iRepertoire HTBI primers and Arm-PCR of CDR3 regions built TCR beta libraries. TCRdb used MiXCR to reprocess the multiplex PCR reads, holding one entry per CDR3 protein. Of 350,000 to 500,000 distinct CDR3 sequences in the sample, around 20% were seen once. Stated time point: persistent/refractory GD, antithyroid drugs over 5 years with positive TRAb. With RNA extracted from PBMCs as input, the TCR library was made. Graves' disease diagnosis used American Thyroid Association guidelines. These data originate in a study of regulatory T cells in long-lasting Graves disease. The V and J ends lost 0 bases and 5 bases respectively, with 11 bases between them. In germline, CDR1 is SGHRS, CDR2 YFSETQ. CDR3 length: 14 residues. Study-level points and caveats: With under 3,500 shared public clonotypes, persistent patients exceeded new patients, who shared just over 950.

The sequencing used peripheral blood mononuclear cells (PBMCs), collected when the disease was refractory, from a patient treated with antithyroid drugs. The source is a female donor with Graves disease. The rearrangement joins TRBV5-1 to TRBJ1-1, with D possibly being TRBD1 (6 bases). The CDR3 DNA sequence: TGCGCCAGCAGCTTGGAACAGGGAGGGACTGAAGCTTTCTTT. Translated, it gives CASSLEQGGTEAFF.